This T cell receptor (beta chain) was observed in a study of blood T cell repertoires in COVID-19. Sequencing was performed with immunoSEQ multiplex PCR; in TCRdb, only in-frame clones are kept and a portion is missing. The sample holds under 350,000 clones; approximately 90% are singletons and the top ten take about 5%. Germline lookup yields CDR1 ENHRY and CDR2 SYGVKD. The CDR3 sequence is 15 residues long. V lost 0 bases and J 6 bases, leaving 11 bases between the germline ends. This receptor was obtained from a man aged 40-55 years with acute or convalescent COVID-19. The chain is built from TRBV10-3 and TRBJ1-4; D call uncertain. The source material was peripheral blood. In DNA form, the CDR3 reads TGTGCCATCAGTGAGTCGTGGCACCGGGATGAAAAACTGTTTTTT. Its protein is CAISESWHRDEKLFF.